This T cell receptor (beta chain) came from a study of radiotherapy plus CTLA-4 blockade in lung cancer. The wider study: Objective response was observed in more than 15% of patients, and disease control in roughly 31%. General study results and limits: Strongest reported response predictors: early blood clone changes and post-radiation interferon-beta. Once radiotherapy plus ipilimumab had been given, TCR clones derived from tumor expanded in blood.

CTLA-4 blockade using ipilimumab, together with focal radiation, was received by patients with chemo-refractory metastatic non-small-cell lung cancer. The data were produced by immunoSEQ multiplex PCR, yet TCRdb's version contains in-frame clones alone and is incomplete. The sample gives 70,000 to 95,000 clones, over 80% of which show up once; roughly 14% is in the top ten. The CDR3 totals 14 residues. Regarding this clone: Antigen unknown.

V gene TRBV21-1 combines with J gene TRBJ2-1. TRBV21-1 is recorded as a pseudogene. The sequence came from a human donor with non-small cell lung cancer that progressed on radiotherapy plus ipilimumab. The specimen was peripheral blood, collected from a patient treated with radiotherapy plus ipilimumab. This CDR3 reads CASGPGPSYNEQFF. The CDR3 nucleotides are TGTGCCAGCGGCCCGGGGCCGTCCTACAATGAGCAGTTCTTC.